One sample yielded the 4 T cell receptor beta chains listed below, sequenced in a study of CD8+ T cells in alopecia areata. After isolation, RNA underwent reverse transcription to generate cDNA as the sequencing template. Produced via immunoSEQ multiplex PCR; TCRdb's table is partial and in-frame only. The sample lists 150,000 to 200,000 clones, 55% occurring once. The sequenced material came from CD4+ T cells sorted from blood. These receptor sequences come from a human donor in good health.

This clone was counted only a few times. A much larger clone differs from this one at a single base, so this may be a read error. This chain connects TRBV28 to TRBJ2-2; 9 bases align to TRBD1. The CDR3 extends over 13 amino acids. The ends lost 6 bases at V and 4 bases at J; junction bases unmatched: 0. Germline V gene sequence: CDR1 MDHEN, CDR2 SYDVKM. The CDR3 sequence is CASRTGGTGELFF. The CDR3 DNA sequence: TGTGCCAGCAGGACAGGGGGCACCGGGGAGCTGTTTTTT.

Points on this clone: This sample includes further DNA sequences coding for the same CDR3. This rearrangement joins TRBV29-1 to TRBJ2-1, with D hard to call. V shed 2 bases and J shed 0 bases, with 8 bases lying between them. CDR3 size: 14 residues. CDR1 is SQVTM, CDR2 ANQGSEA, per germline. CDR3 bases: TGCAGCGTTGAAAGGCGGAGCTCCTACAATGAGCAGTTCTTC. It yields the protein CSVERRSSYNEQFF.

The chain uses TRBV30 and TRBJ1-5, with D perhaps TRBD1 (5 bases). The V gene's germline CDR1 is GTSNPN and CDR2 SVGIG (reference sequence). V was pared by 0 bases and J by 7 bases, with 10 bases between. The CDR3 contains 13 residues. CDR3 region: CAWSVSGAQPQHF. For the CDR3, the DNA is TGTGCCTGGAGTGTATCTGGGGCCCAGCCCCAGCATTTT.

This clone has only a few counts. The gene calls are TRBV27 and TRBJ1-1, with a possible D match to TRBD1 (5 bases). CDR1 MNHEY and CDR2 SMNVEV come from the germline V gene (reference sequence). This CDR3 contains 13 residues. Between the trimmed V and J ends, which lost 2 bases and 2 bases, there was a span of 6 bases. The DNA for the CDR3 is TGTGCCAGCAGTTTAACAGGAAACACTGAAGCTTTCTTT. Its protein product is CASSLTGNTEAFF.